Presented here are 11 T cell receptor beta chains from one specimen sequenced in a study of monozygotic twins with inflammatory bowel disease. TCRdb reprocessed the 5' RACE reads and reports one entry per CDR3 protein, with no DNA. In total, the table holds about 300,000 distinct CDR3 sequences. Sequencing used blood. Source of these receptors: a human donor with ulcerative colitis or Crohn's disease, or a healthy co-twin of an affected twin (not recorded which).

The genes are TRBV7-9 and TRBJ1-5; lacking DNA, the TRBD1 call made by TCRdb goes unchecked. Looked up from germline, CDR1 is SEHNR and CDR2 is FQNEAQ (reference sequence). The length of the CDR3 is 15 residues. The CDR3 sequence: CASSGQGNSNQPQHF.

The chain combines TRBV28 with TRBJ1-1. From germline, CDR1 is MDHEN and CDR2 SYDVKM. This CDR3 has 12 amino acids. The CDR3 region is CASSFPNTEAFF.

The rearrangement links TRBV7-2 to TRBJ1-1; the D gene TCRdb calls, TRBD1, cannot be checked with no DNA. Germline V lookup: CDR1 SGHTA, CDR2 FQGNSA. This CDR3 has 15 residues. CDR3 region: CASSLGVRGNTEAFF.

The chain combines TRBV6-1 with TRBJ2-7. In germline, CDR1 is MNHNS, CDR2 SASEGT. The CDR3 extends over 11 amino acids. CDR3: CASSDPKEQYF.

The V and J genes are TRBV7-8 and TRBJ2-7; TCRdb calls TRBD1, which cannot be checked without DNA. This CDR3 is built from 14 residues. Germline lookup yields CDR1 SGHVS and CDR2 FQNEAQ. CDR3 residues: CASSLERTGVEQYF.

V and J are TRBV2 and TRBJ2-7. Germline CDR1 is SNHLY and CDR2 is FYNNEI. This CDR3 is built from 14 residues. This CDR3 is CASNRRGQSYEQYF.

This sequence joins TRBV9 and TRBJ1-1; no DNA is available, so the TRBD1 call from TCRdb remains unchecked. Germline assignment: CDR1 SGDLS and CDR2 YYNGEE. The CDR3 length is 15 residues. The chain's CDR3 is CASSVGGTVNTEAFF.

The CDR3 spells CASSGTGKYSGATYEQYF. The rearrangement joins TRBV2 to TRBJ2-7; TCRdb proposes TRBD1, but this gene call is untestable without DNA. The CDR3 spans 18 residues. Germline V lookup: CDR1 SNHLY, CDR2 FYNNEI. Drawing the rest from reference TRBV2 and TRBJ2-7, the complete variable domain is EPEVTQTPSHQVTQMGQEVILRCVPISNHLYFYWYRQILGQKVEFLVSFYNNEISEKSEIFDDQFSVERPDGSNFTLKIRSTKLEDSAMYFCASSGTGKYSGATYEQYFGPGTRLTVT.

The rearrangement uses TRBV7-9 and TRBJ2-3; TCRdb's D call of TRBD1 is untestable without DNA. The CDR3 has 14 amino acids. Germline lookup yields CDR1 SEHNR and CDR2 FQNEAQ (reference sequence). The chain's CDR3 is CASSITGGTDTQYF. The whole variable domain, filled in from reference TRBV7-9 and TRBJ2-3, reads DTGVSQNPRHKITKRGQNVTFRCDPISEHNRLYWYRQTLGQGPEFLTYFQNEAQLEKSRLLSDRFSAERPKGSFSTLEIQRTEQGDSAMYLCASSITGGTDTQYFGPGTRLTVL.

The chain carries TRBV7-2 and TRBJ2-1. The CDR3 contains 14 residues. Germline V gene lookup returns CDR1 SGHTA and CDR2 FQGNSA. The CDR3 sequence: CASSFVSPTNEQFF. Supplemented by reference TRBV7-2 and TRBJ2-1, the full variable domain reads GAGVSQSPSNKVTEKGKDVELRCDPISGHTALYWYRQSLGQGLEFLIYFQGNSAPDKSGLPSDRFSAERTGGSVSTLTIQRTQQEDSAVYLCASSFVSPTNEQFFGPGTRLTVL.

The V and J genes are TRBV6-6 and TRBJ2-2; TCRdb indicates TRBD2, and absent DNA this call remains unverified. The CDR3 loop spans 14 amino acids. Germline-derived CDR1 and CDR2 are MNHNY and SVGAGI (reference sequence). The CDR3 sequence is CASSRASGTGELFF.